Each of the 9 T cell receptor beta chains below was sequenced from the same sample in a study of blood T cell repertoires in COVID-19. This table comes from immunoSEQ multiplex PCR, and its TCRdb copy is limited to in-frame clones, with some not included. The sample lists hundreds of thousands of clones; more than 75% were seen once. Sample: peripheral blood. Every receptor here comes from a woman aged 55-69 years with COVID-19, enrolled during active disease.

The genes are TRBV5-4 and TRBJ2-4; D possibly corresponds to TRBD2 (5 bases). The CDR3 loop spans 16 amino acids. The V gene lost 3 bases and the J gene lost 0 bases, with 13 bases spanning the gap. Germline CDR1 reads SGHNT; CDR2 reads YYREEE (reference sequence). CDR3 DNA: TGTGCCAGCAGCTGGACCGAGGGAATAGCCAAAAACATTCAGTACTTC. Protein: CASSWTEGIAKNIQYF.

J is TRBJ2-1 and V is TRBV28; 9 bases line up with TRBD1. Looked up from germline, CDR1 is MDHEN and CDR2 is SYDVKM. V shed 7 bases and J 4 bases; nucleotides not matched to a gene: 5. The CDR3 totals 14 residues. The CDR3: CASTTGGSYNEQFF. CDR3 sequence (DNA): TGTGCCAGCACCACAGGGGGCTCGTACAATGAGCAGTTCTTC. The variable domain in full, with the rest retrieved from reference TRBV28 and TRBJ2-1, is DVKVTQSSRYLVKRTGEKVFLECVQDMDHENMFWYRQDPGLGLRLIYFSYDVKMKEKGDIPEGYSVSREKKERFSLILESASTNQTSMYLCASTTGGSYNEQFFGPGTRLTVL.

This chain joins TRBV6-6 and TRBJ2-1, with TRBD1 as a possible D gene (6 bases). In germline, CDR1 is MNHNY, CDR2 SVGAGI (reference sequence). The CDR3 covers 13 residues. The V end was cut by 5 bases, the J end by 4 bases, with 9 bases between. The CDR3 here is CASSTGQYNEQFF. In nucleotides, the CDR3 is TGTGCCAGCAGTACCGGACAGTACAATGAGCAGTTCTTC.

This chain connects TRBV28 to TRBJ1-6; no firm D call. This CDR3 is built from 14 residues. V was trimmed by 4 bases and J by 0 bases, leaving 4 bases between them. Germline values: CDR1 MDHEN, CDR2 SYDVKM. The CDR3 coding sequence is TGTGCCAGCAGTTCAGGCTCCTATAATTCACCCCTCCACTTT. Its translation: CASSSGSYNSPLHF.

The V gene is TRBV25-1, the J gene TRBJ2-2; D is perhaps TRBD2 (5 bases). CDR1 and CDR2 (germline): MGHDK, SYGVNS. Trimming cost V 1 base and J 1 base, with 7 bases left between them. The CDR3 extends over 15 amino acids. In DNA form, the CDR3 reads TGTGCCAGCAGTGAATTTCGGGGGAACACCGGGGAGCTGTTTTTT. It translates to CASSEFRGNTGELFF.

This chain links TRBV28 with TRBJ2-7; weak D call: TRBD1 (5 bases). V shed 5 bases and J shed 4 bases, with 9 bases lying between them. The CDR3 consists of 12 residues. The V gene's germline CDR1 is MDHEN and CDR2 SYDVKM. This chain's CDR3 is CASSRKGYEQYF. For the CDR3, the DNA is TGTGCCAGCAGTAGGAAGGGGTACGAGCAGTACTTC.

The rearrangement links TRBV6-5 to TRBJ2-2; D may be TRBD2 (5 bases). Germline-derived CDR1 and CDR2 are MNHEY and SVGAGI. The CDR3 spans 13 residues. V was pared by 7 bases and J by 7 bases, with 13 bases between. CDR3 sequence reads: CASKQTSIGELFF. CDR3 sequence (DNA): TGTGCCAGCAAGCAAACTAGTATCGGGGAGCTGTTTTTT.

The gene calls are TRBV27 and TRBJ2-7; the D gene is possibly TRBD1 (6 bases). This CDR3 spans 17 amino acids. V was clipped by 0 bases and J by 3 bases, with 18 bases between them. CDR1 is MNHEY and CDR2 is SMNVEV in the germline V gene (reference sequence). CDR3 loop: CASSLSVAPTGIYEQYF. The CDR3 bases are TGTGCCAGCAGTTTATCGGTCGCCCCAACAGGGATCTACGAGCAGTACTTC.

The chain joins TRBV30 to TRBJ2-4; no firm D call. Germline CDR1 is GTSNPN and CDR2 is SVGIG (reference sequence). The CDR3 extends over 15 amino acids. V lost 4 bases and J 0 bases, leaving 13 bases between the germline ends. The CDR3 protein is CAWNRPNLAKNIQYF. The CDR3 DNA is TGTGCCTGGAACAGACCAAACTTAGCCAAAAACATTCAGTACTTC.